The clone carrying this T cell receptor (beta chain) was seen repeatedly, ten times or more. Its antigen is as yet unknown. HTBI primers from iRepertoire and Arm-PCR of CDR3 regions yielded the TCR beta libraries. TCRdb independently ran MiXCR on the multiplex PCR reads; one entry per CDR3 protein. The sample carries 300,000 to 500,000 distinct CDR3 sequences, under 25% recorded once. The record originates from a study of regulatory T cells in long-lasting Graves disease. Time point of the sample: persistent/refractory GD, antithyroid drugs over 5 years with positive TRAb. Generation of the TCR library employed RNA extracted from PBMCs. Germline CDR1 and CDR2: SEHNR and FQNEAQ (reference sequence). V was pared by 5 bases and J by 8 bases, with 18 bases between. CDR3 length: 14 residues. Notes on the study in general: Comparison showed that persistent patients shared more public clonotypes (about 2,600) than new patients (around 1,000). TCR diversity was lower in persistent than newly diagnosed Graves' disease. Accuracy was possibly reduced by small sample size. Among samples with persistent disease, TRBV28, TRBJ1-2 and TRBJ2-5 were favored.

The source of this sequence is a female donor with Graves disease. The chain links TRBV7-9 to TRBJ1-2, with a possible D match to TRBD1 (5 bases). The sample consisted of peripheral blood mononuclear cells (PBMCs), taken when the disease was refractory, from a patient treated with antithyroid drugs. The CDR3 reads CASSGGTESSGYTF. Written as DNA, the CDR3 is TGTGCCAGCAGCGGAGGGACGGAATCGTCGGGCTACACCTTC.